This passage covers 13 T cell receptor beta chains from one sample sequenced in a study of shared clonotypes between healthy human individuals. The repertoire was sequenced with immunoSEQ multiplex PCR; TCRdb's copy has only in-frame clones and lacks some. The table lists 2 million to 2.5 million clones, under 97% of them singletons. Sequencing was carried out using naive CD4+ T cells sorted from blood. Noted subset: CD45RA+ positively selected. The receptors come from a man between 18 and 35 years old in good health.

With regard to this clone: The junction departs from the called germline gene at one end, perhaps through a read error. The rearrangement joins TRBV20-1 to TRBJ1-5; the D is unclear. Per the germline V gene, CDR1 is DFQATT and CDR2 is SNEGSKA (reference sequence). CDR3 size: 10 residues. In nucleotides, the CDR3 is TGCAGTGCTACCTACCCCTCCACCGTTTTT. It is translated as CSATYPSTVF.

The sample holds one count of this clone. The rearrangement links TRBV28 to TRBJ2-1; tentatively, D is TRBD1 or TRBD2 (6 bases each). The germline V gene has CDR1 MDHEN and CDR2 SYDVKM. V was pared by 8 bases and J by 0 bases, with 17 bases between. The CDR3 runs 16 residues. CDR3 sequence reads: CASRTGGRSSYNEQFF. The CDR3 region has the DNA TGTGCCAGCCGGACCGGGGGCCGGAGCTCCTACAATGAGCAGTTCTTC.

The chain is built from TRBV2 and TRBJ1-3, with D possibly being TRBD1 (5 bases). CDR1 SNHLY and CDR2 FYNNEI come from the germline V gene. There are 15 residues in the CDR3. Trimming left V 6 bases short and J 4 bases short, with 16 bases between. The DNA for the CDR3 is TGTGCCAGCAGGACAAGGGACGGCGGGGGAAACACCATATATTTT. Translated, it gives CASRTRDGGGNTIYF.

CDR3 in DNA: TGTGCCAGCAGTGTCCTCCTCCGGACAGGGGGCTATGAAAAACTGTTTTTT. Translated, it gives CASSVLLRTGGYEKLFF. The V gene is TRBV25-1, the J gene TRBJ1-4; 11 positions agree with TRBD1. Germline-derived CDR1 and CDR2 are MGHDK and SYGVNS. This CDR3 has 17 amino acids. With V trimmed by 4 bases and J by 6 bases, 10 bases remained unmatched.

A note on this clone: The sample carries other DNA sequences with the same CDR3. The chain is built from TRBV5-1 and TRBJ1-1; D gene ambiguous. The CDR3 runs to 15 residues. CDR1 SGHRS and CDR2 YFSETQ come from the germline V gene. V gave up 0 bases and J gave up 0 bases, with 9 bases separating them. This chain's CDR3 is CASSLVMGMNTEAFF. Here the CDR3 DNA reads TGCGCCAGCAGCTTGGTTATGGGTATGAACACTGAAGCTTTCTTT.

This clone showed up just once. J is TRBJ2-3 and V is TRBV19; 10 bases align to TRBD2. CDR1 and CDR2 (germline): LNHDA, SQIVND (reference sequence). After removal of 5 bases from V and 2 bases from J, the junction contained 4 bases not matched to a gene. CDR3 length: 15 residues. DNA of the CDR3: TGTGCCAGTAGTGCGGGACTAGCGTACACAGATACGCAGTATTTT. Amino acid sequence: CASSAGLAYTDTQYF.

This rearrangement joins TRBV5-4 to TRBJ2-5; tentatively, D is TRBD2 (5 bases). Per germline, CDR1 SGHNT and CDR2 YYREEE (reference sequence). This CDR3 has 14 amino acids. V dropped 1 base and J dropped 3 bases, with 10 bases sitting between them. This CDR3 reads CASSLPGIEETQYF. The CDR3 DNA follows: TGTGCCAGCAGCTTGCCCGGGATTGAAGAGACCCAGTACTTC.

The V and J genes are TRBV9 and TRBJ1-2; perhaps TRBD1 as D (5 bases). The CDR3 totals 14 residues. The V gene lost 0 bases and the J gene lost 8 bases, with 14 bases spanning the gap. Germline CDR1 and CDR2: SGDLS and YYNGEE. Written as DNA, the CDR3 is TGTGCCAGCAGCGTAGCTGAGGGGTTGGGAGGCTACACCTTC. Translated: CASSVAEGLGGYTF. Variable domain in full (rest from reference TRBV9 and TRBJ1-2): DSGVTQTPKHLITATGQRVTLRCSPRSGDLSVYWYQQSLDQGLQFLIQYYNGEERAKGNILERFSAQQFPDLHSELNLSSLELGDSALYFCASSVAEGLGGYTFGSGTRLTVV.

This clone was counted a single time. The V gene is TRBV30, the J gene TRBJ2-7; TRBD1 aligns across 9 bases. V shed 5 bases and J 5 bases; nucleotides not matched to a gene: 10. There are 14 residues in the CDR3. The germline V gene has CDR1 GTSNPN and CDR2 SVGIG (reference sequence). The CDR3 loop reads CAWGVGTGTNEQYF. The CDR3 nucleotides read TGTGCCTGGGGGGTGGGGACAGGGACGAACGAGCAGTACTTC.

This chain connects TRBV13 to TRBJ2-7, with D perhaps TRBD2 (7 bases). Trimming cost V 5 bases and J 0 bases, with 17 bases left between them. The CDR3 contains 16 residues. The germline V gene has CDR1 PRHDT and CDR2 FYEKMQ (reference sequence). The DNA for the CDR3 is TGTGCCAGCAGCCCAGACACCGGGGGGCCCTCCTACGAGCAGTACTTC. This sequence encodes CASSPDTGGPSYEQYF.

CDR3 amino acids: CATNPQGSTGELFF. The DNA of the CDR3 is TGCGCCACGAACCCACAGGGGAGTACCGGGGAGCTGTTTTTT. The chain carries TRBV10-2 and TRBJ2-2, with 7 bases fitting TRBD1. This CDR3 contains 14 residues. With 10 bases clipped from V and 5 bases from J, the junction kept 10 bases outside the gene matches. CDR1 and CDR2 (germline): WSHSY, SAAADI.

The chain uses TRBV5-4 and TRBJ1-2; D unclear. CDR3 size: 13 residues. Germline V gene sequence: CDR1 SGHNT, CDR2 YYREEE (reference sequence). V was trimmed by 5 bases and J by 6 bases, leaving 14 bases between them. The CDR3 bases are TGTGCCAGCAGGGGTGGTGGGGTCGATGGCTACACCTTC. It encodes CASRGGGVDGYTF.

This clone was counted a single time. This chain uses TRBV25-1 with TRBJ2-7; 10 nucleotides match TRBD1. With 4 bases clipped from V and 1 base from J, the junction kept 10 bases outside the gene matches. There are 17 residues in the CDR3. The germline V gene has CDR1 MGHDK and CDR2 SYGVNS. For the CDR3, the DNA is TGTGCCAGCAGTGCCGCGTTGGGGACAGGGGATTCCTACGAGCAGTACTTC. Protein product: CASSAALGTGDSYEQYF.